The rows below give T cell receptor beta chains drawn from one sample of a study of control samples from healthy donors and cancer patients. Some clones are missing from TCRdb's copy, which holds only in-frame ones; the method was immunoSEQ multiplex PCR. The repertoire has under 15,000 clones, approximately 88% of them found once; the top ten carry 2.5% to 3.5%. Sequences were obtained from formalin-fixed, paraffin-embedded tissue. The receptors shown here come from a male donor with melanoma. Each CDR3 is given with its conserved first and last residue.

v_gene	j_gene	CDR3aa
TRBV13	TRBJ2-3	CASSLGGSWELSDTQYF
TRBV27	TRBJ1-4	CASSAIKETGHEKLFF
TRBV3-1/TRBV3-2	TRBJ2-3	CASSQDPLVTSGMADTQYF
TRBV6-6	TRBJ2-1	CASSSQGAYEQFF
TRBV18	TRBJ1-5	CASSLTRNYQPQHF
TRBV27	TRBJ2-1	CASSPGLAGAQWLF
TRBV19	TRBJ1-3	CASSIGGTGNTIYF
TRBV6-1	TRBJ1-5	CASSEDDSVKPQHF
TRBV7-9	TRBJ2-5	CASSPGTTQETQYF
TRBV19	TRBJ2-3	CASSLGQGLDTQYF
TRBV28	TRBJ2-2	CASSRGGSGNTGELFF
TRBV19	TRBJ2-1	CASMRGTQNNEQFF
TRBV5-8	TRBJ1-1	CASTWGRNTEAFF
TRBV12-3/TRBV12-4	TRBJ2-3	CASRSSQADTQYF
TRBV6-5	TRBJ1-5	CASSRDRGWVGPQHF
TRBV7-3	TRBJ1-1	CASSFNDRDEAFF
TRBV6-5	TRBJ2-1	CASSYGGSMANEQFF
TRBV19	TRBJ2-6	CASSIPGTSGANVLTF
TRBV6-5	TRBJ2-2	CASIKFPNTGELFF
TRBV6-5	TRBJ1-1	CASSHQGNTEAFF
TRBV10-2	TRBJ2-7	CASSEQTGKSVFQYF
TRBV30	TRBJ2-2	CAWSKGSSSGGELFF
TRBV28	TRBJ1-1	CASSLQTGGTEAFF
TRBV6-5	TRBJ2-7	CASSPKGVGEQYF
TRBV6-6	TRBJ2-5	CASSSGTSGETQYF
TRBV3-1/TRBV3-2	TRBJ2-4	CASSHQNPICKKNIQYF
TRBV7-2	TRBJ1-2	CASSDTGQARYTF